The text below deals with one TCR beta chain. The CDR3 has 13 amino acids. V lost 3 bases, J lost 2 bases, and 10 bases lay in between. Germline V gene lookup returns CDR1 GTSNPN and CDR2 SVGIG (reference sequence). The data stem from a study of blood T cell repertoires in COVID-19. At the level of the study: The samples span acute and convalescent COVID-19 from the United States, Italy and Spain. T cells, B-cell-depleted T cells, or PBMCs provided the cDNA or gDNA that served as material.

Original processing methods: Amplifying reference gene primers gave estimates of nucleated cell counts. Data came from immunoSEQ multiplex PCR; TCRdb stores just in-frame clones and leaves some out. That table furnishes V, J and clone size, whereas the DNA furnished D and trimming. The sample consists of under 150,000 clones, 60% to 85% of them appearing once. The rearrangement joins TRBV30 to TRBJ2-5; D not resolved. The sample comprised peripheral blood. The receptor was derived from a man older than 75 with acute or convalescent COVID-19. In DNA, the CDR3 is TGTGCCTGGAGCGGGTCCAAGCAAGAGACCCAGTACTTC. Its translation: CAWSGSKQETQYF. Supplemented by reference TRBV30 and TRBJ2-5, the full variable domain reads SQTIHQWPATLVQPVGSPLSLECTVEGTSNPNLYWYRQAAGRGLQLLFYSVGIGQISSEVPQNLSASRPQDRQFILSSKKLLLSDSGFYLCAWSGSKQETQYFGPGTRLLVL.